This T cell receptor beta chain was recovered during a study of blood T cell repertoires in COVID-19. Libraries were prepared by immunoSEQ multiplex PCR; TCRdb keeps only in-frame clonotypes and omits some of them. This repertoire shows around 200,000 clones, approximately 87% found once; its top ten account for 3% to 3.5%. Individuals aged about 18 to 90 years were recruited from 24 US areas. Which cohort a participant joined came from the clinical history participants gave. The CDR3 sequence is 13 residues long. J gave up 8 bases and V 5 bases, and 6 bases lay outside the gene matches. CDR1 and CDR2 from the germline V gene are SGHTA and FQGTGA.

The chain couples TRBV7-3 to TRBJ2-1; 7 nucleotides match TRBD1. Sequencing was performed on PBMCs or T cells enriched from blood (not recorded which). This sequence originates from a woman aged 45-59 years in a cohort exposed to, infected with or recovered from COVID-19 (not recorded which). The CDR3, as DNA: TGTGCCAGCAGCCCGGGACAGATTCATGAGCAGTTCTTC. Encoded protein: CASSPGQIHEQFF.